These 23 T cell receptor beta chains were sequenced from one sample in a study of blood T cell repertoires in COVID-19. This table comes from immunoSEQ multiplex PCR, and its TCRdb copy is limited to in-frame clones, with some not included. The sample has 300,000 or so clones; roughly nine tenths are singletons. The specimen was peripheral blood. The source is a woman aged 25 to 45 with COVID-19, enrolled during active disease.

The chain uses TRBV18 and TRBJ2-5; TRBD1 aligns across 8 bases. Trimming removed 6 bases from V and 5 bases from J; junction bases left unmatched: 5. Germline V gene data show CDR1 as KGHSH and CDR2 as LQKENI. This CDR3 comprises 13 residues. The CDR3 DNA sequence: TGTGCCAGCTCTCAAAGACAGGGGGAGACCCAGTACTTC. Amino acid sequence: CASSQRQGETQYF.

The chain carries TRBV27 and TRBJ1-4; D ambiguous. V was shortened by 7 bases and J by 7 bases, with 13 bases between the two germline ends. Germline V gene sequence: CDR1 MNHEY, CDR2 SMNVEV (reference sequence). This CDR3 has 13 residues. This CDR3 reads CASKVDSGEKLFF. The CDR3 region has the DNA TGTGCCAGCAAGGTGGATAGCGGTGAAAAACTGTTTTTT.

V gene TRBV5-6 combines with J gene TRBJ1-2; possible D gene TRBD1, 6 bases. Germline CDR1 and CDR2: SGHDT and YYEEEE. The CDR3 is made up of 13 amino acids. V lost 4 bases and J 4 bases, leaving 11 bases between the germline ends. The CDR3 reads CASSVRTVYGYTF. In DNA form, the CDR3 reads TGTGCCAGCAGCGTACGGACAGTCTATGGCTACACCTTC.

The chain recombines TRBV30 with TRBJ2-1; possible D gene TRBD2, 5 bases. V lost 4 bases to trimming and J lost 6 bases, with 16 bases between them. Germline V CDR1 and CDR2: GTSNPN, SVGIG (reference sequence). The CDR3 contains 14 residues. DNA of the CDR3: TGTGCCTGGACTCCAAACCGGACTCCCAATGAGCAGTTCTTC. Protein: CAWTPNRTPNEQFF.

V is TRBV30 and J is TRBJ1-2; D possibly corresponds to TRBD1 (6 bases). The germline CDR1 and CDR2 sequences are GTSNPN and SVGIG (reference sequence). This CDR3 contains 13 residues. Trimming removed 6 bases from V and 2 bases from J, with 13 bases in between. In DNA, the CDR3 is TGTGCCTGTCCACAGGGAGGGAACTATGGCTACACCTTC. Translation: CACPQGGNYGYTF.

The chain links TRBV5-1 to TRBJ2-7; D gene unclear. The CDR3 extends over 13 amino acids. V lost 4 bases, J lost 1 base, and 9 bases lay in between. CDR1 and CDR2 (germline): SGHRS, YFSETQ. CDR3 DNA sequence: TGCGCCAGCAGCATACAGAGATCCTACGAGCAGTACTTC. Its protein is CASSIQRSYEQYF.

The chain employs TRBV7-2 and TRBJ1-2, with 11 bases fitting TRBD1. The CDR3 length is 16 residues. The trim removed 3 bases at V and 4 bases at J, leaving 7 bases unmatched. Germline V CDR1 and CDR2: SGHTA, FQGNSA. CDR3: CASSFTGTGGSYGYTF. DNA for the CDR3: TGTGCCAGCAGCTTTACCGGGACAGGGGGTTCCTATGGCTACACCTTC. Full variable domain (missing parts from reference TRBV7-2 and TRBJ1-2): GAGVSQSPSNKVTEKGKDVELRCDPISGHTALYWYRQSLGQGLEFLIYFQGNSAPDKSGLPSDRFSAERTGGSVSTLTIQRTQQEDSAVYLCASSFTGTGGSYGYTFGSGTRLTVV.

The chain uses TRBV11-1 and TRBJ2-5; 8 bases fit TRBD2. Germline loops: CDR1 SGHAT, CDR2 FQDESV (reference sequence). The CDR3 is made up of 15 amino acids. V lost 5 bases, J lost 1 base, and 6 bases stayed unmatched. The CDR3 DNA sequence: TGTGCCAGCAGCGGGAGCGGGAGTATCCAAGAGACCCAGTACTTC. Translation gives CASSGSGSIQETQYF.

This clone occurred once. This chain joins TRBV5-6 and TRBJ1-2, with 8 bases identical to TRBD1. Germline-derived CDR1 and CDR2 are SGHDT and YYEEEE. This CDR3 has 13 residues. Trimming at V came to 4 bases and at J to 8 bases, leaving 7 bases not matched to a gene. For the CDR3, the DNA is TGTGCCAGCAGCCCCAGACAGGGGTACGGCTACACCTTC. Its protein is CASSPRQGYGYTF.

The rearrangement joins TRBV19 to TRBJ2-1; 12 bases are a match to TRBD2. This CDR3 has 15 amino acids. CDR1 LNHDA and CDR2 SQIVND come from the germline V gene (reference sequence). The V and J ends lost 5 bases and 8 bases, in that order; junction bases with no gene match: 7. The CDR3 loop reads CASSPRTSGNDEQFF. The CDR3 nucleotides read TGTGCCAGTAGTCCCCGGACTAGCGGGAATGATGAGCAGTTCTTC.

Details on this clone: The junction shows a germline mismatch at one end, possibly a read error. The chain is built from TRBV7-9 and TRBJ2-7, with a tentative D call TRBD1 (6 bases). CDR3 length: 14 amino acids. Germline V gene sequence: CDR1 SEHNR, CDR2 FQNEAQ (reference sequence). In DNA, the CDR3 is TGTGCCAGCAGCTTCGGCCGCCAGTCCCGGGACATATTCTTC. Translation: CASSFGRQSRDIFF.

The CDR3 DNA reads as TGTGCCAGCAGCCTGGGACAGGGTATCAATCAGCCCCAGCATTTT. This gives the protein CASSLGQGINQPQHF. The chain uses TRBV5-5 and TRBJ1-5, with 9 bases aligning to TRBD1. J gave up 3 bases and V 4 bases, and 5 bases lay outside the gene matches. The CDR3 is 15 residues long. CDR1 and CDR2 (germline): SGHKS, YYEKEE (reference sequence).

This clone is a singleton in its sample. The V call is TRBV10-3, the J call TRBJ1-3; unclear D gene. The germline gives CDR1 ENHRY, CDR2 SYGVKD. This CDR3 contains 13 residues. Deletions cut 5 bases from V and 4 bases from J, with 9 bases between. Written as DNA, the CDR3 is TGTGCCATCAGTTCCCCAGAAGGAAACACCATATATTTT. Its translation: CAISSPEGNTIYF.

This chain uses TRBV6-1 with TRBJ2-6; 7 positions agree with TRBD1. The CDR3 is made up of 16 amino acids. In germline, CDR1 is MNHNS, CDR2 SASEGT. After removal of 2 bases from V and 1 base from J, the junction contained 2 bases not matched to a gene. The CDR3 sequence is CASSEIQGSGANVLTF. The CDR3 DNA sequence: TGTGCCAGCAGTGAAATACAGGGGTCTGGGGCCAACGTCCTGACTTTC.

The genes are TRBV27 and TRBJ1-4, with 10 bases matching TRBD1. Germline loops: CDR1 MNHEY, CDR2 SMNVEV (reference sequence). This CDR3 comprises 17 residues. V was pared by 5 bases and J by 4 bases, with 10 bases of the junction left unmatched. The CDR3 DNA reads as TGTGCCAGCAGTCTACGGGACAGGGGCCGGGATAATGAAAAACTGTTTTTT. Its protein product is CASSLRDRGRDNEKLFF.

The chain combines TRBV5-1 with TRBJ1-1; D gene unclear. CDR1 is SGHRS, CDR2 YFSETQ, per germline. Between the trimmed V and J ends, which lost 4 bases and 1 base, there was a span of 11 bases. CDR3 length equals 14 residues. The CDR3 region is CASSPVPGNTEAFF. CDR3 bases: TGCGCCAGCAGCCCCGTCCCGGGGAACACTGAAGCTTTCTTT.

This CDR3 is CASSAGVAGVGELFF. CDR3 in DNA: TGTGCCAGCAGCGCCGGTGTAGCCGGGGTCGGGGAGCTGTTTTTT. This chain links TRBV5-4 with TRBJ2-2, with D possibly TRBD2 on 5 matching bases. This CDR3 region has 15 residues. Germline lookup yields CDR1 SGHNT and CDR2 YYREEE (reference sequence). With 4 bases removed from V and 7 bases from J, the gap between germline ends came to 17 bases.

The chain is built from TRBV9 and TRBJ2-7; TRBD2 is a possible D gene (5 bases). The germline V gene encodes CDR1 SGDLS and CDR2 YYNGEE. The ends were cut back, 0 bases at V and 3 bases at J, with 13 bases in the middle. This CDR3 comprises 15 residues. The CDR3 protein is CASSVGGPGIYEQYF. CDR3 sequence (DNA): TGTGCCAGCAGCGTAGGGGGTCCGGGGATCTACGAGCAGTACTTC.

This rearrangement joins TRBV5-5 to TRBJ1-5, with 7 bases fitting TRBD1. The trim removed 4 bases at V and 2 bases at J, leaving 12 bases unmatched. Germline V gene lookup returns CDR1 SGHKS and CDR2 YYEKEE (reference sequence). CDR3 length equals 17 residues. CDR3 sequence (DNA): TGTGCCAGCAGCAGAGACTCCCGGGACAGAGGCAATCAGCCCCAGCATTTT. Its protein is CASSRDSRDRGNQPQHF.

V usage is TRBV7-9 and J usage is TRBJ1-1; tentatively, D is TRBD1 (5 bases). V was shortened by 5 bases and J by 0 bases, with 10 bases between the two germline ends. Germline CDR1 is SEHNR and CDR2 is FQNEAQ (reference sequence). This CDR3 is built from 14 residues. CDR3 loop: CASSREGMNTEAFF. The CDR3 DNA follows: TGTGCCAGCAGCCGGGAGGGGATGAACACTGAAGCTTTCTTT.

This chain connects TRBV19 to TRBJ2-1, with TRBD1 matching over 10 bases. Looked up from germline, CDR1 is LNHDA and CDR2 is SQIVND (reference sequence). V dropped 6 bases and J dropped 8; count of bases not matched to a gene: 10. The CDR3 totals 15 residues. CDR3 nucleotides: TGTGCCAGTAGACCCGGGACAGGGGTTTTTGATGAGCAGTTCTTC. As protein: CASRPGTGVFDEQFF. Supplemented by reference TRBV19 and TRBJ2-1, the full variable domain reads DGGITQSPKYLFRKEGQNVTLSCEQNLNHDAMYWYRQDPGQGLRLIYYSQIVNDFQKGDIAEGYSVSREKKESFPLTVTSAQKNPTAFYLCASRPGTGVFDEQFFGPGTRLTVL.

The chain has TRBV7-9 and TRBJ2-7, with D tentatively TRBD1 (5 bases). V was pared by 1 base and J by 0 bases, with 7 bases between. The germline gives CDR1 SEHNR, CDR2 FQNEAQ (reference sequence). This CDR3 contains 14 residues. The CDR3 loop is CASSLGTNSYEQYF. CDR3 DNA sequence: TGTGCCAGCAGCTTAGGGACAAACTCCTACGAGCAGTACTTC.

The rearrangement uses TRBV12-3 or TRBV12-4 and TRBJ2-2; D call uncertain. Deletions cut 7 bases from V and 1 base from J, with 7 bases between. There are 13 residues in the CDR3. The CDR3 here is CASTVVNTGELFF. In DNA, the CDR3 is TGTGCCAGCACCGTTGTGAACACCGGGGAGCTGTTTTTT.